This T cell receptor beta chain appears in the sequencing data of a study of T cells expressing NK-cell markers (dated by TCRdb to 2019 to 2021). Study-wide context: In sorted CD3+CD56+NKG2C+, CD3+CD56+NKG2C- and CD3+CD56-NKG2C+ T-cell subsets from eight donors, TCR beta-chain repertoires were profiled. Illumina HiSeq 2000/2500, MiSeq or NextSeq was used to sequence libraries as 2 x 150 bp reads. The eight sequenced donors were randomly selected healthy volunteers, three men and five women. Among the eight sequenced donors, seven were HCMV-seropositive and one was HCMV-seronegative.

For sequencing, an Illumina HiSeq 2000 was employed. The TCR beta cDNA libraries were made using 5'RACE template switching, a step that added both a universal primer site and unique molecular identifiers. Priming for cDNA synthesis came from the TCR beta constant segment, and two successive PCR amplification steps followed. The original methods were these. MIGEC was used to demultiplex reads and group reads by UMI, and MiTCR was used to assemble and quantify clonotypes. Only TCR cDNA sequences supported by at least two reads were kept to exclude erroneous sequences. The tcR package was used for downstream repertoire analysis, with clonotypes matched between fractions based on CDR3 nucleotide sequence plus V segment. Antigen specificity was annotated against VDJdb with VDJmatch, allowing one amino acid substitution in CDR3. With the reads reprocessed by TCRdb, a single entry stands for each CDR3 protein sequence and no DNA is reported. What appears here as the V and J calls and clone size reflects TCRdb's work, not the paper's. Per the sample table, the count is under 600,000 distinct CDR3 sequences. The ten most abundant clones make up over 1.3% of the sample.

Here is what the overall study found, with its caveats: It remained unclear whether the expanded NKG2C-expressing T cell clones were specific for HCMV antigens. For 6 or 7 donors, the dominant CD3+CD56+NKG2C+ clonotypes were among the top 10 CD8+ clonotypes and accounted for about 1.0-7.5% of CD8+ T cells. Those dominant clonotypes were again the most abundant among CD3+CD56-NKG2C+ cells in several donors, at roughly 28.3-60.1%.

To determine HCMV serostatus, a commercial ELISA kit was used to detect HCMV-specific IgG in serum. Peripheral blood mononuclear cells were isolated from blood by Ficoll density gradient centrifugation. To note about this clonotype: Which antigen it targets is not known.

CDR1 and CDR2, looked up from the germline V gene, are MNHEY and SVGAGI. There are 13 amino acids in the CDR3, from cysteine to phenylalanine inclusive. DNA was not recorded. The sequence is built from TRBV6-5 and TRBJ1-6; TCRdb reports TRBD1, a call that lacks DNA to check it against. The clonotype comes from a woman aged 50 to 60 in good health. Donor details come from another sample of the same person, matched by shared clones. Sequenced: blood T cells: a sorted CD56 or NKG2C T cell subset, CD4+ or CD8+ T cells, or bulk PBMC T cells (not recorded which). CDR3 loop: CASSSPPGSSLHF.